This T cell receptor (beta chain) originates from a study of T cell changes during pregnancy in multiple sclerosis. This CDR3 has 14 amino acids. Germline CDR1 is MDHEN and CDR2 is SYDVKM. Trimming stripped 6 bases from V and 1 base from J, with 10 bases between. Measured with immunoSEQ multiplex PCR; TCRdb has only the in-frame clones, and not every one. The sample holds about 100,000 clones, approximately 90% seen once. This chain uses TRBV28 with TRBJ1-3; maybe TRBD1 (6 bases). Specimen: peripheral blood, collected after pregnancy. The receptor was derived from a female donor with multiple sclerosis, enrolled in a pregnancy study. CDR3: CASRNQGSGNTIYF. DNA for the CDR3: TGTGCCAGCAGAAATCAGGGGTCTGGAAACACCATATATTTT.